This T cell receptor beta chain was documented in a study of shared clonotypes between healthy human individuals (dated by TCRdb to the early 2020s). With respect to the entire study: The cohort included three men and a couple of women between 18 and 49 years of age. To estimate repertoire size and how much clonotype sharing occurs between individuals, the study deeply sequenced the blood TCR repertoires of a handful of healthy adults. Leukapheresis yielded between about 0.94 and 8.9 billion PBMCs per donor. For each donor, three plates each were used for CD4 naive and CD4 memory, two plates were used for CD8 naive, and one plate was used for CD8 memory. To increase sequencing depth and limit assay-specific biases, different laboratories used diverse techniques to prepare libraries and sequence TCR repertoires.

Reading the germline V gene gives CDR1 SGHRS and CDR2 YFSETQ. There are 15 amino acids in the CDR3, from cysteine to phenylalanine inclusive. The entry retains the CDR3 DNA only, 45 bases that are in frame from base 1. The germline ends are 13 bases apart after V is trimmed by 3 bases and J by 1 base. The donors were healthy, HIV-negative adults who had no recently reported acute infections or vaccinations. Every donor was a Caucasian adult residing in Nashville, Tennessee, USA. CD4+ T cells were enriched through magnetic negative selection, after which naive cells were positively selected on CD45RA and the remaining negative fraction served as the memory subset. Blood was obtained by leukapheresis, after which PBMCs were separated by Ficoll-Histopaque density gradient centrifugation and cryopreserved in liquid nitrogen vapor phase. Analytical flow cytometry was used to check the purity and quantity of each magnetically sorted T cell population. Genomic DNA was isolated from each sorted fraction and quantified by UV absorbance on a Nanodrop 2000c.

Broader findings and caveats from the paper: Estimated clonotype richness was generally larger for naive than for memory subsets. Even with the large sequencing depth, rarefaction of the sorted-subset datasets indicated that sequencing was incomplete. Roughly 5% of naive CD4, 3% to 4% of naive CD8, around 2.3% of memory CD4, and approximately 0.39% of memory CD8 clonotypes were shared across several donors. Clonotypes shared by all four sorted-subset donors showed higher generation probabilities than non-shared clonotypes. Only blood was sampled, and tissue TCR repertoires likely differ from those in blood. Based on pairwise subsampling, the degree of clonotype sharing among donors was expected to be affected by sequencing depth. The small number of donors limited the genetic and exposure-history diversity represented.

The sample holds one count of this clone. Its antigen specificity is not known. Per-base quality was not reported, and no clone a single base away is much larger than it. Using the deep immunoSEQ assay, TCR CDR3 regions were amplified from genomic DNA by multiplex PCR. Extracted genomic DNA from each cell subset was distributed evenly across all wells of several immunoSEQ 96-well plates, and each plate was treated as a replicate. Each replicate PCR for sorted subsets received roughly 200 ng genomic DNA, equal to roughly 33,000 T cell genomes. Purified libraries were measured with a Qubit 3.0 fluorometer, size-checked on a Bioanalyzer 2100, and measured again with the KAPA Library Quantification kit. A separate single-read 150-cycle Illumina NextSeq 550 flow cell was used to sequence each immunoSEQ 96-well plate. The original pipeline was this. Because only junctional sequences without quality scores were contained in the immunoSEQ output, filtering matching that applied to full-length reads could not be performed. To assign V/J genes and CDR3, sequences were annotated using PyIR, a Python wrapper for IgBLAST v1.9, with IMGT germline references. Reads with weak V/J assignments (E-value above 1e-6), missing CDR3, stop codons, out-of-frame junctions, or ambiguous translated residues were removed. V3J clonotypes were defined by identical inferred V gene, J gene, and CDR3 amino acid sequence. Percentage overlap between repertoires was computed as shared unique clonotypes divided by the size of the smaller repertoire. RTK rarefaction, the Chao1 estimator, and Recon v2.1 estimates of unobserved clonotypes were used to assess repertoire richness. Generation probabilities were computed with OLGA for all TCRbeta clonotypes obtained by the gDNA method from a few donors. TCRdb holds this immuneACCESS table with in-frame rearrangements only. Some clones are missing; in checked studies, unresolved V genes explain under half, and the rest has no known cause. V, J and clone size derive from that table, while D and trimming were established from the DNA sequence. This sample gives about 1.4 million clones in total; roughly 95% of them show up just once. About 1.2% of the sample goes to the ten largest clones.

The chain uses TRBV5-1 and TRBJ2-5; no D segment can be confidently identified. The specimen was naive CD4+ T cells sorted from blood. The cell subset or site label on this specimen signifies: CD45RA+ positively selected. This TCR was recovered from a man aged 25 to 45 in good health. The CDR3 corresponds to CASSSSVGPQETQYF. The DNA reads as follows: TGCGCCAGCAGCTCGAGCGTAGGCCCCCAAGAGACCCAGTACTTC.